This T cell receptor beta chain was recorded in a study of T-cell memory formation after mild COVID-19. A few counts support this clonotype. Its target is unknown. TCRdb re-called the 5' RACE reads with MiXCR, one entry per CDR3 protein. The sample lists 150,000 or so distinct CDR3 sequences; 9.5% to 13% were seen once. General study findings and limits: Clones which contracted sat mainly in CM and EM if CD4+, and in EMRA if CD8+.

This sequence was found in a man aged 18 to 30 who had mild COVID-19 (a few samples of this study predate the infection). Cell type and time point are not known. Sequenced sample: PBMCs or a T cell subset sorted from them (not recorded which).

The CDR3 here is CASSFLGTGATEAFF. CDR3 nucleotides: TGTGCCAGCAGTTTTTTGGGGACAGGGGCGACTGAAGCTTTCTTT. The chain uses TRBV6-2 or TRBV6-3 and TRBJ1-1, with 10 bases that match TRBD1. The CDR3 contains 15 residues. Germline V gene lookup returns CDR1 MNHEY and CDR2 SVGEGT. With V trimmed by 4 bases and J by 5 bases, 7 bases remained unmatched.